This T cell receptor beta chain was sequenced for a study of early T cells in non-severe SARS-CoV-2 infection. As for the study in general: Sequenced material consisted of bulk RNA (from unsorted whole blood), and chains were unpaired. Whole-study findings and limits: Missing private and CD4 specificities, VDJdb matching favored anti-spike CD8 responses.

Using its own MiXCR run on the 5' RACE reads, TCRdb lists one record per CDR3 protein. The sample consists of under 60,000 distinct CDR3 sequences, around 5.6% of them appearing once. V lost 4 bases, J lost 3 bases, and 13 bases lay in between. The CDR3 sequence is 15 residues long. From germline, CDR1 is SGHVS and CDR2 FQNEAQ. Comment on this clonotype: What it binds is unknown.

The receptor was isolated from an adult who was a healthcare worker with PCR-confirmed SARS-CoV-2 infection or an uninfected control (not recorded which). Sample: whole blood. The chain employs TRBV7-8 and TRBJ1-5, with D perhaps TRBD1 (6 bases). The CDR3 is CASSSQQGPNQPQHF. As DNA, the CDR3 is TGTGCCAGCAGCTCCCAACAGGGCCCCAATCAGCCCCAGCATTTT.